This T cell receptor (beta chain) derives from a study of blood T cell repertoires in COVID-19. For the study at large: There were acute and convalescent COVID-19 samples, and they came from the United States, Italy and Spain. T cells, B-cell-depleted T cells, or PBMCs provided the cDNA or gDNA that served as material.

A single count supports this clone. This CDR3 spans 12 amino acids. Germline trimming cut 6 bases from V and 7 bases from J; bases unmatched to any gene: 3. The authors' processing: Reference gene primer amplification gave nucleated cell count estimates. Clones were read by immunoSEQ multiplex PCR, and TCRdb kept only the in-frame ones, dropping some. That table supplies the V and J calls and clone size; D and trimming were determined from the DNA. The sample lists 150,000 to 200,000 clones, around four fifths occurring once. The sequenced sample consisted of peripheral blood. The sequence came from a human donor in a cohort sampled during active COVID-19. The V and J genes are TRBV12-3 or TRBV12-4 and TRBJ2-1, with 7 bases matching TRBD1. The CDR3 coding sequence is TGTGCCAGCAGCCTGACAGGGAATGAGCAGTTCTTC. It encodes CASSLTGNEQFF.